This T cell receptor (beta chain) was retrieved from a study of blood T cell repertoires in COVID-19. CDR1 SGHVS and CDR2 FNYEAQ come from the germline V gene. Germline trimming cut 1 base from V and 11 bases from J; bases unmatched to any gene: 5. The CDR3 consists of 13 residues. As processed by the authors: Amplified reference gene primers provided the basis for estimating nucleated cell counts. Profiled with immunoSEQ multiplex PCR; TCRdb holds only in-frame clones, not every one. The V and J calls and clone size come from that table; D and trimming were worked out from the DNA. This table holds fewer than 150,000 clones, 70% to 85% found once.

This clonotype was obtained from a man aged 50 or older with acute or convalescent COVID-19. The chain combines TRBV7-6 with TRBJ1-1, with 9 bases aligning to TRBD1. Material for sequencing was peripheral blood. The CDR3 is CASSLGDRETAFF. CDR3 bases: TGTGCCAGCAGCTTAGGGGACAGGGAAACGGCTTTCTTT.